This T cell receptor beta chain was observed in a study of blood T cell repertoires in COVID-19. This clone was recorded a few times. Other nucleotide sequences from this sample produce the same CDR3. V gave up 2 bases and J gave up 7 bases, with 7 bases separating them. This CDR3 has 13 amino acids. CDR1 and CDR2 from the germline V gene are SGHTS and YDEGEE. The authors' processing: Nucleated cell number was recorded as an estimate derived from reference gene primer amplification. TCRdb's table, derived via immunoSEQ multiplex PCR, lists solely in-frame clones and lacks some. The DNA gave D and trimming, while V, J and clone size come from that table. In the table there are 260,000 or so clones, roughly 82% of which are singletons.

Sequencing was performed on peripheral blood. The chain joins TRBV5-8 to TRBJ1-6; a possible D gene is TRBD1 (5 bases). The TCR sequence derives from a woman in her 70s with acute or convalescent COVID-19. Here the CDR3 DNA reads TGTGCCAGCAGCTTTGGGGGGAATTCACCCCTCCACTTT. It yields the protein CASSFGGNSPLHF. Full variable domain (outside the CDR3, taken from reference TRBV5-8 and TRBJ1-6): EAGVTQSPTHLIKTRGQQATLRCSPISGHTSVYWYQQALGLGLQFLLWYDEGEERNRGNFPPRFSGRQFPNYSSELNVNALELEDSALYLCASSFGGNSPLHFGNGTRLTVT.